The 12 T cell receptor beta chains given below trace back to one sample, sequenced in a study of CD8 T cells in ankylosing spondylitis. Which antigens these TCRs recognize remains unknown. Study-wide results and limits: There was a TCR beta motif, made of 7 or 8 highly homologous variants, that appeared characteristic of ankylosing spondylitis blood.

TCRdb processed the 5' RACE reads anew with MiXCR; each CDR3 protein has one entry. The repertoire holds more than 650,000 distinct CDR3 sequences, with about an eighth as singletons. The specimen sequenced was blood, either unsorted or a sorted T cell fraction (not recorded which). Receptors were obtained from a male donor with ankylosing spondylitis.

This clonotype was observed many times. The chain recombines TRBV6-2 or TRBV6-3 with TRBJ1-1; no reliable D call. CDR1 is MNHEY, CDR2 SVGEGT, per germline. The CDR3 consists of 13 residues. V lost 7 bases, J lost 5 bases, and 14 bases lay in between. DNA of the CDR3: TGTGCCAGCACAAAGACATCTAGGACTGAAGCTTTCTTT. Protein product: CASTKTSRTEAFF.

This clonotype was seen only a few times. The chain recombines TRBV20-1 with TRBJ2-7; D is ambiguous. CDR1 and CDR2 (germline): DFQATT, SNEGSKA (reference sequence). The CDR3 covers 13 residues. Deletions cut 6 bases from V and 1 base from J, with 13 bases between. CDR3 amino acids: CSAPDGGSYEQYF. CDR3 DNA: TGCAGTGCCCCGGACGGTGGATCCTACGAGCAGTACTTC.

Many counts were recorded for this clonotype. The chain carries TRBV10-1 and TRBJ2-3, with 8 bases identical to TRBD2. Looked up from germline, CDR1 is WNHNN and CDR2 is SYGVQD (reference sequence). The V and J ends lost 4 bases and 5 bases, in that order; junction bases with no gene match: 5. The CDR3 covers 14 residues. CDR3 DNA sequence: TGCGCCAGCAGTGCACAGCGGGAGTTAGATACGCAGTATTTT. It specifies CASSAQRELDTQYF.

This clonotype was seen repeatedly, ten times or more. This rearrangement joins TRBV18 to TRBJ2-3; D ambiguous. The CDR3 contains 12 residues. The ends were cut back, 6 bases at V and 3 bases at J, with 7 bases in the middle. CDR1 KGHSH and CDR2 LQKENI come from the germline V gene. The CDR3 DNA reads as TGTGCCAGCTCGGCGGCGACAGATACGCAGTATTTT. Translated: CASSAATDTQYF.

This clonotype was found a few times. V usage is TRBV29-1 and J usage is TRBJ2-5; D gene uncertain. The CDR3 is 10 residues long. Trimming stripped 7 bases from V and 5 bases from J, with 8 bases between. CDR1 is SQVTM, CDR2 ANQGSEA, per germline. CDR3 sequence (DNA): TGCAGCGGTGGGGTGGAGACCCAGTACTTC. This encodes CSGGVETQYF.

The chain links TRBV10-3 to TRBJ2-5; D ambiguous. Germline V gene data show CDR1 as ENHRY and CDR2 as SYGVKD. CDR3 length: 13 amino acids. V lost 6 bases and J lost 3, with 11 bases in between. The CDR3 here is CAIRRAEKETQYF. For the CDR3, the DNA is TGTGCCATCAGACGAGCAGAAAAAGAGACCCAGTACTTC.

This clonotype was seen many times. The chain combines TRBV20-1 with TRBJ1-5; D not resolved. CDR1 DFQATT and CDR2 SNEGSKA come from the germline V gene (reference sequence). CDR3 length: 14 residues. The ends were cut back, 6 bases at V and 4 bases at J, with 16 bases in the middle. The CDR3 DNA follows: TGCAGTGCCCAACCGGGCGGGAAAAATCAGCCCCAGCATTTT. This codes for CSAQPGGKNQPQHF.

The table lists this clonotype with a few counts. The rearrangement links TRBV5-1 to TRBJ2-1; 11 nucleotides match TRBD1. This CDR3 is built from 16 residues. V shed 0 bases, J shed 9 bases, and the junction held 8 bases outside the gene matches. Germline CDR1 and CDR2: SGHRS and YFSETQ. The CDR3 nucleotides are TGCGCCAGCAGCTTGGAGTTATGGACAGGGGGCACTGAGCAGTTCTTC. It codes for CASSLELWTGGTEQFF. Together with reference TRBV5-1 and TRBJ2-1, the CDR3 gives the full variable domain: KAGVTQTPRYLIKTRGQQVTLSCSPISGHRSVSWYQQTPGQGLQFLFEYFSETQRNKGNFPGRFSGRQFSNSRSEMNVSTLELGDSALYLCASSLELWTGGTEQFFGPGTRLTVL.

This clonotype was seen at least ten times. The chain employs TRBV10-3 and TRBJ2-3; TRBD2 agrees at 12 bases. The CDR3 loop spans 15 amino acids. V was clipped by 10 bases and J by 11 bases; unmatched bases: 16. Germline V gene lookup returns CDR1 ENHRY and CDR2 SYGVKD. CDR3: CATAGGQGTSGLQYF. The CDR3 coding sequence is TGTGCCACTGCCGGAGGGCAGGGGACTAGCGGGCTGCAGTATTTT.

This clonotype has ten or more counts. The chain recombines TRBV7-2 with TRBJ2-7; 9 bases are shared with TRBD2. In germline, CDR1 is SGHTA, CDR2 FQGNSA. V gave up 6 bases and J gave up 3 bases; unmatched junction bases: 6. This CDR3 is built from 14 residues. DNA of the CDR3: TGTGCCAGCAGGAAAGCGGGGGGACTCTACGAGCAGTACTTC. This gives the protein CASRKAGGLYEQYF.

This clonotype was detected only a few times. The rearrangement uses TRBV7-2 and TRBJ2-2, with D hard to call. The germline V gene has CDR1 SGHTA and CDR2 FQGNSA. The CDR3 loop spans 13 amino acids. Trimming left V 5 bases short and J 8 bases short, with 12 bases between. The DNA of the CDR3 is TGTGCCAGCAGCGCGATGGTCCCAGGGGAGCTGTTTTTT. Translating gives CASSAMVPGELFF. Based on the CDR3 plus reference TRBV7-2 and TRBJ2-2, the full variable domain is GAGVSQSPSNKVTEKGKDVELRCDPISGHTALYWYRQSLGQGLEFLIYFQGNSAPDKSGLPSDRFSAERTGGSVSTLTIQRTQQEDSAVYLCASSAMVPGELFFGEGSRLTVL.

In its sample, this clonotype was seen a few times. The germline gene is not matched at one end of the junction; a read error may be the cause. V is TRBV4-2 and J is TRBJ1-6; maybe TRBD1 (6 bases). This CDR3 spans 14 amino acids. Looked up from germline, CDR1 is LGHNA and CDR2 is YNFKEQ. The CDR3 sequence is CASSQIGFGTKIRF. In DNA form, the CDR3 reads TGTGCCAGCAGCCAGATAGGATTCGGGACAAAGATCCGCTTT.